This T cell receptor (beta chain) is from a study of T cells after yellow fever vaccination. Study background: Fractions of low cell number were prepared using SMART-Seq v4 Ultra Low Input. Overall study findings and caveats: There was a small share of clonotypes that showed up in both the CD4 and CD8 compartments.

Deletions cut 4 bases from V and 6 bases from J, with 10 bases between. The CDR3 is 11 amino acids. CDR1 and CDR2 (germline): DFQATT, SNEGSKA (reference sequence). This clonotype was seen a handful of times. What it binds is not known. For TCR, cDNA came from 5'RACE template switching, which added a universal primer site and UMIs. TCRdb reprocessed the 5' RACE reads with MiXCR, giving one entry per CDR3 protein. Of 200,000 to 250,000 distinct CDR3 sequences in the sample, 6.9% were seen once. This clonotype originated in a man aged 25-45 years who received the YFV17D yellow fever vaccine. The material was CD4+ T cells sorted from PBMCs, obtained 15 days after the yellow fever booster vaccination. This rearrangement joins TRBV20-1 to TRBJ2-7; no firm D call. CDR3 nucleotide sequence: TGCAGTGCTATTATCGGCCCCGAGCAGTACTTC. Its translation is CSAIIGPEQYF.